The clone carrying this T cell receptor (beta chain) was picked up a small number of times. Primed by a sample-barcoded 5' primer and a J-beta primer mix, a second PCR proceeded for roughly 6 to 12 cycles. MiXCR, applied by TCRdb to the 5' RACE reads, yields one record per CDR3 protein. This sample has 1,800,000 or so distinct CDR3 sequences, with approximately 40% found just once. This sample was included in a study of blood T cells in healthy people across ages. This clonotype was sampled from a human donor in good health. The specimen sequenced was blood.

The CDR3 nucleotides read TGCGCCAGCAGCCAAGCTCTAGCGGGGGGTATCTGGGATGAGCAGTTCTTC. This sequence encodes CASSQALAGGIWDEQFF. The J gene is TRBJ2-1, the V gene TRBV4-3; 11 nucleotides agree with TRBD2. V gave up 1 base and J gave up 8 bases; unmatched junction bases: 10. Germline lookup yields CDR1 LGHNA and CDR2 YSLEER. CDR3 size: 17 residues.